This T cell receptor beta chain appears in the sequencing data of a study of cytomegalovirus exposure and HLA in healthy donors (dated by TCRdb to between 2016 and 2019). Some background on the complete study: An earlier analysis of several hundred of the donors reported more than 250 Gb of sequence data and roughly 100 million unique TCR beta sequences from 150 million to 200 million T cells. An early release that covered fewer than 750 HLA-typed donors contained approximately 290 gigabases of sequencing data and tens of millions of unique TCR sequences. Of the roughly 410 genotyped donors, roughly 76% were placed in the genetic ancestry cluster associated with self-reported Caucasian donors. The study was designed to test whether signatures of past pathogen exposure could be identified by cataloging public T cell receptors. Using immunosequencing, the study profiled T cell repertoires from about 610 subjects and related those repertoires to cytomegalovirus serostatus. Along with the roughly 670-subject first cohort, a separate validation cohort of over a hundred different subjects was used. The study combined high-throughput TCR immunosequencing, statistical association of individual TCRs with disease status, and machine learning to predict cytomegalovirus infection status. A later analysis re-analyzed previously published TCR beta repertoires from about 730 donors and added high-resolution HLA genotyping to study TCR occurrence patterns. Rather than using new phenotypic data, the later analysis identified candidate immune exposures from TCR beta sequences and from how often those sequences occurred across donors. To decide whether each TCR beta V gene segment behaved as functional or pseudogenic, an earlier analysis of approximately 590 of the donors relied on high-throughput TCR beta sequencing. Alongside the repertoire data, information on donor age, sex, ethnicity and CMV serostatus was compiled. In a later genetic analysis, genome-wide SNP genotypes for about three fifths of the roughly 670 donors were used, and that subset was treated as a discovery cohort. Every repertoire in the discovery cohort had been generated on one and the same sequencing platform. Class I and class II HLA loci were covered by the typing at four-digit resolution. The number of donors typed differed by locus, with about 620-630 for A, B, C, DRB1 and DQB1, around 520 for DQA1, 600 to 610 for DPA1, and 472 for DPB1. Several DR-DQ haplotypes were handled as single units for association and clustering because linkage in the cohort was strong. On average, roughly 240,000 unique TCR beta nucleotide sequences were sequenced per donor among 350 to 400 genotyped donors of the cohort, with 15% to 20% of those sequences being non-productive.

Concerning this clone itself: The antigen it binds to is not known.

Results and caveats for the whole study, not just this receptor: A later analysis associated approximately 17,000 TCR beta sequences with specific HLA alleles at a false discovery rate of 0.05. An earlier analysis of around 500 of the donors showed that most TCR beta V segments appeared in productive rearrangements either about 90% or about 30% of the time, which broadly matched IMGT annotations. According to the authors, the approach could potentially be generalized to other disease states and immunological phenotypes. The presence/absence analyses assumed that sequencing depth was roughly uniform across donors, and that assumption may not be true. Three of the identified cytomegalovirus-associated TCR beta chains were confirmed in vitro to be specific for cytomegalovirus antigens. This cohort had only TCR beta chains sequenced, and the lack of alpha or paired-chain data limited which features could be detected. Correlated functional status among segregating V segments might reflect linkage disequilibrium, but an unknown experimental factor could not be ruled out. In a later analysis, HLA-associated TCR beta chains showed more clonal expansion and lower generation probabilities than non-associated chains that were equally common. In the study, some 160 TCR beta chains were listed as associated with cytomegalovirus. The 87-base-pair reads could not distinguish some IMGT-functional V segments, including TRBV6-2 and TRBV6-3, so those segments were excluded. Seventeen rarely observed V segments, including chromosome 9 orphons, were excluded from the earlier analysis of some 590 of the donors because counts were too low. In a later analysis, most CMV-associated TCR beta chains were found to appear HLA-restricted, with HLA associations seemingly driven largely by CMV exposure. A cluster of highly shared sequence variants was judged likely to represent a technical artifact of the sequencing pipeline. A later analysis found that TCR association rates varied across HLA loci, with DRB1 alleles showing the most associated TCRs and HLA-C alleles the fewest. When HLA alleles, especially DR and DQ, strongly co-occurred, attributing TCR associations to individual alleles was difficult. Across donors, most TCR sequences were observed very rarely, whereas some public TCRs were present in many individuals. For the cohort, immune exposure information was limited to CMV serostatus. Cytomegalovirus status was reported to be diagnosed by the classifier with high specificity and sensitivity in both the original and validation cohorts. According to a later genetic analysis, donors in an Asian-associated ancestry cluster had fewer N-insertions in productive TCRs than the approximately 630-donor mean. According to a later analysis, parvovirus B19, influenza, CMV and Epstein-Barr virus appeared linked to several top co-occurrence clusters. V-gene and J-gene trimming of TCR beta chains was associated with a missense DCLRE1C variant in a later genetic analysis, and the association was replicated in an independent cohort. Because HLA typing was missing for some donors at each locus, association tests included only the typed subset. A further reported finding was that TCR beta sequences accurately predicted the HLA-A and HLA-B alleles for most subjects in the first cohort.

Per the germline V gene (reference sequence), SGHNT is the CDR1 and YYREEE is the CDR2. The CDR3 starts with the cysteine, ends with the phenylalanine, and has 15 residues. CDR3 DNA only is kept here, 45 bases in frame from base 1. V and J lose 3 bases and 0 bases, and a span of 10 bases separates them. The cohort comprised more than 550 healthy bone marrow donors. At the time of sampling, every cohort member was nominally healthy, though immune exposures that went unrecorded were likely present. The donor was CMV seronegative and was included in the group of about 350 seronegative cohort members. Each donor provided a peripheral blood sample, and peripheral blood mononuclear cells were used for TCR beta sequencing. Genomic DNA was extracted from the blood cell samples with the Qiagen DNeasy Blood Extraction Kit. Receptor amplification or capture employed the immunoSEQ multiplex PCR assay. For the multiplex PCR, a mixture combining 60 forward primers for TCR Vbeta segments and 13 reverse primers for TCR Jbeta segments was used. The CDR3 region of rearranged TCR beta genes was amplified from genomic DNA by a multiplex PCR assay. The Illumina HiSeq System was used to sequence the amplified TCR beta libraries as 87-base-pair reads. The authors processed their data as follows. Across the 700 or so repertoires, a later analysis counted some 80 million unique TCR beta chains, approximately 12 million of which were shared by at least two donors. A nearest-neighbor algorithm error-corrected the raw reads and collapsed the reads into unique sequences, merging closely related sequences to remove PCR and sequencing errors. Alignment of CDR3 sequences to IMGT reference sequences was used to assign V, D and J gene segments. Each retained sequence needed at least a six-nucleotide match to both a V gene segment and a J gene segment. A rearrangement was called productive if the CDR3 had no stop codons and remained in frame with V and J, and every other rearrangement was called non-productive. CDR3 was defined according to IMGT convention as the region running from the second conserved V-encoded cysteine to the conserved J-encoded phenylalanine. Sequences without an unambiguous match to a single V gene segment were excluded from the earlier analysis of over 500 of the donors. An earlier analysis of fewer than 750 of the donors classified V segments as functional when productive rearrangements were above 56.7% and as segregating when the standard deviation between donors was above 5%. A statistical classification framework was developed to diagnose cytomegalovirus status using the catalog of TCR beta chain sequences. A later analysis assigned V and J genes by comparing TCR nucleotide sequences with IMGT/GENE-DB human TR gene sequences. Using the TCRdist pipeline, a later analysis assigned CDR3 sequences along with most-parsimonious VDJ recombination scenarios. In a later analysis, each TCR beta chain was defined by its CDR3 amino acid sequence together with its V-gene family, and reads without a unique V-gene family were excluded. A later analysis removed 550 to 700 highly shared, low-generation-probability nucleotide sequences to deal with suspected cross-contamination and a sequencing artifact. For each public chain, a later analysis derived a clonal expansion index from normalized ranks of inferred template counts within each repertoire. In a later analysis, generation probabilities were computed using a VDJ recombination model fitted to out-of-frame rearrangements, and the results were checked against IGoR. In a later analysis, TCR-TCR, TCR-HLA and TCR-CMV co-occurrence was scored with hypergeometric tests, and a repertoire-size bias correction was applied to TCR pairs. False discovery rates were estimated in a later analysis by permuting HLA or CMV assignments 20 times. In a later analysis, co-occurring TCRs were grouped using DBSCAN, and TCRdist sequence similarity was added for clustering within HLA-allele-positive subsets. Repertoires with fewer than 30,000 or more than 120,000 public chains, plus five repertoires with anomalous nucleotide sharing, were excluded from co-occurrence clustering. The source is immuneACCESS, and TCRdb retained only in-frame sequences with V and J called. Part of the clones is not carried over; for the studies checked, unresolved V genes explain less than half of this, and the remainder is unexplained. V and J calls and clone size follow that table, whereas D and trimming were derived from the DNA. This specimen's table enumerates around 50,000 clones. In total, the top ten clones hold about a sixth of the sample.

Sequencing input: PBMCs. The chain uses TRBV5-4 and TRBJ2-1; TRBD1 is a weak D gene call, 5 bases matching. The origin of this receptor is a male donor in good health and CMV-seronegative. The CDR3 protein sequence reads: CASSSSDSSYNEQFF. The sequenced DNA is TGTGCCAGCAGCTCGTCAGACAGCTCCTACAATGAGCAGTTCTTC.